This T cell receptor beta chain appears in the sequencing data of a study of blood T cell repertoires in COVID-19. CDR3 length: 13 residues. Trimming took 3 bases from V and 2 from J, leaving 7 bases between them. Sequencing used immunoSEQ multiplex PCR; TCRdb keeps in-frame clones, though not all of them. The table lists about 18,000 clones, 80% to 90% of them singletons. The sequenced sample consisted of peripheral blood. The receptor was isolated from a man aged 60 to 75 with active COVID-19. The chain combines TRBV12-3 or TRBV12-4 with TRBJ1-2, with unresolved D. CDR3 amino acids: CASSFGQNYGYTF. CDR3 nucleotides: TGTGCCAGCAGTTTTGGGCAGAACTATGGCTACACCTTC.